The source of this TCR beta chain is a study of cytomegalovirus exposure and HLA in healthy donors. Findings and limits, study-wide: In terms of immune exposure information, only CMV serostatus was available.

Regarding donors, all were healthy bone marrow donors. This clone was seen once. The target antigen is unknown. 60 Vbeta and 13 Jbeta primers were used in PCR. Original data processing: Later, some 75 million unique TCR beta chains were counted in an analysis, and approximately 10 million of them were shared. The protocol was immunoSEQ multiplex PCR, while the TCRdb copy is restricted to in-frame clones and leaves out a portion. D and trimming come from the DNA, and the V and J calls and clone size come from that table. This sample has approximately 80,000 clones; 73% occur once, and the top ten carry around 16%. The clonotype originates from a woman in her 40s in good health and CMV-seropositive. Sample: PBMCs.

The CDR3 coding sequence is TGTGCCAGTAGTGCCTGGGGACTCCAAAGCTCCTACGAGCAGTACTTC. As protein: CASSAWGLQSSYEQYF. The chain links TRBV19 to TRBJ2-7, with D possibly TRBD2 on 6 matching bases. This CDR3 spans 16 amino acids. The V end was cut by 5 bases, the J end by 0 bases, with 17 bases between. Germline V gene data show CDR1 as LNHDA and CDR2 as SQIVND (reference sequence).